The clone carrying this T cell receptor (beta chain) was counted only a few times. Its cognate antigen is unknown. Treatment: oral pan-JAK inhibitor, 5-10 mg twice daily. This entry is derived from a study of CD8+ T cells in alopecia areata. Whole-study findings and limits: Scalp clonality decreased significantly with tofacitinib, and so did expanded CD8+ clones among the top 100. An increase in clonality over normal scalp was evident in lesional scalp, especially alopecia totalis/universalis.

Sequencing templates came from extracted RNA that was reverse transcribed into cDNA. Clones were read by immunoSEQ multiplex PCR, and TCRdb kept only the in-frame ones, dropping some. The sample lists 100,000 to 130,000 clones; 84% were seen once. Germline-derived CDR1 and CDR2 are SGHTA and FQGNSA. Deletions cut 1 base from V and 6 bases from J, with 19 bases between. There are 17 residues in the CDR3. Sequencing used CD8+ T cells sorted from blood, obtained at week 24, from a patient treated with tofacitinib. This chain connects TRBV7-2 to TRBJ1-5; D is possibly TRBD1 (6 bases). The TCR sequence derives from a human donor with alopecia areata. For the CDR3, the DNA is TGTGCCAGCAGCTTAGGGCAGGGGTCGGCCCACGGTCAGCCCCAGCATTTT. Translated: CASSLGQGSAHGQPQHF.